Included here is one TCR beta chain sequence, with context. In germline, CDR1 is SGHNT, CDR2 YYREEE (reference sequence). The length of the CDR3 is 16 residues. V gave up 0 bases and J gave up 2 bases; unmatched junction bases: 5. This entry belongs to a study of cytomegalovirus exposure and HLA in healthy donors. TCRdb's copy holds only in-frame clones and misses some; the assay was immunoSEQ multiplex PCR. The top ten hold 4.2% of the sample, which has about 160,000 clones, 85% to 90% seen once. The rearrangement joins TRBV5-4 to TRBJ1-3, with 7 bases identical to TRBD1. The origin of this receptor is a man aged 18-30 years in good health and CMV-seropositive. The source material was PBMCs. In DNA form, the CDR3 reads TGTGCCAGCAGCTTGGGACAGGGACAAACTGGAAACACCATATATTTT. This sequence encodes CASSLGQGQTGNTIYF.